Presented here are 25 T cell receptor beta chains from one specimen sequenced in a study of OX40 agonist ivuxolimab in advanced cancers. Profiled with immunoSEQ multiplex PCR; TCRdb holds only in-frame clones, not every one. This table has about 40,000 clones, around 88% appearing once. The sample in question was CD4+ or CD8+ T cells sorted from blood, obtained in a trial of the OX40 agonist ivuxolimab. The origin of the receptors is an adult with an advanced solid tumor such as melanoma, head and neck, liver or kidney cancer.

The chain combines TRBV2 with TRBJ1-1, with unresolved D. Germline CDR1 is SNHLY and CDR2 is FYNNEI. The CDR3 is made up of 13 amino acids. V lost 6 bases and J 5 bases, leaving 13 bases between the germline ends. Here the CDR3 reads CASRPDTGTEAFF. CDR3 DNA sequence: TGTGCCAGCAGGCCAGATACGGGGACTGAAGCTTTCTTT.

The DNA for the CDR3 is TGTGCCAGCAGTTACTTCAGCTCTGGGGCCAACGTCCTGACTTTC. Translating gives CASSYFSSGANVLTF. The J gene is TRBJ2-6, the V gene TRBV6-5; no firm D call. The CDR3 contains 15 residues. Germline V gene data show CDR1 as MNHEY and CDR2 as SVGAGI. V shed 1 base and J shed 0 bases, with 4 bases lying between them.

V and J are TRBV7-6 and TRBJ1-2; D is unresolved. The V end lost 1 base, the J end lost 6 bases, and 12 bases lay between the germline ends. The CDR3 is 14 residues long. Germline V gene sequence: CDR1 SGHVS, CDR2 FNYEAQ. The CDR3 nucleotides are TGTGCCAGCAGCTTAGTCGTCACCGAACATGGCTACACCTTC. It specifies CASSLVVTEHGYTF.

This sequence joins TRBV7-8 and TRBJ1-1; D unclear. Between the trimmed V and J ends, which lost 0 bases and 0 bases, there was a span of 5 bases. There are 14 residues in the CDR3. Germline V gene lookup returns CDR1 SGHVS and CDR2 FQNEAQ. The CDR3 here is CASSLANMNTEAFF. As DNA, the CDR3 is TGTGCCAGCAGCTTAGCCAATATGAACACTGAAGCTTTCTTT.

The chain's CDR3 is CSAHRDSKAFF. For the CDR3, the DNA is TGCAGTGCTCACCGGGACAGTAAAGCTTTCTTT. The chain joins TRBV20-1 to TRBJ1-1, with 7 bases matching TRBD1. The CDR3 sequence is 11 residues long. The ends lost 5 bases at V and 9 bases at J; junction bases unmatched: 6. Germline CDR1 and CDR2: DFQATT and SNEGSKA (reference sequence).

This clone was seen a handful of times. This chain links TRBV18 with TRBJ1-2; 10 bases are shared with TRBD1. The germline CDR1 and CDR2 sequences are KGHSH and LQKENI. V lost 4 bases, J lost 8 bases, and 7 bases stayed unmatched. The CDR3 consists of 14 residues. The DNA for the CDR3 is TGTGCCAGCTCACAACCCGGACAGGGGGACGGCTACACCTTC. This gives the protein CASSQPGQGDGYTF. The variable domain in full, completed from reference TRBV18 and TRBJ1-2, reads NAGVMQNPRHLVRRRGQEARLRCSPMKGHSHVYWYRQLPEEGLKFMVYLQKENIIDESGMPKERFSAEFPKEGPSILRIQQVVRGDSAAYFCASSQPGQGDGYTFGSGTRLTVV.

V gene TRBV7-9 combines with J gene TRBJ2-5; D unclear. Trimming pared 5 bases from V and 5 bases from J, leaving 12 bases between. CDR3 length: 13 amino acids. Germline CDR1 is SEHNR and CDR2 is FQNEAQ (reference sequence). CDR3 loop: CASSDQVRETQYF. In DNA, the CDR3 is TGTGCCAGCAGCGACCAGGTCCGGGAGACCCAGTACTTC.

A single count supports this clone. This rearrangement joins TRBV11-2 to TRBJ1-1; no clear D gene. This CDR3 contains 13 residues. CDR1 SGHAT and CDR2 FQNNGV come from the germline V gene. The V and J ends lost 2 bases and 4 bases respectively, with 8 bases between them. CDR3 region: CASSLRMGTEAFF. The CDR3 nucleotides read TGTGCCAGCAGCTTAAGGATGGGCACTGAAGCTTTCTTT. The complete variable domain, with remaining parts taken from reference TRBV11-2 and TRBJ1-1, reads EAGVAQSPRYKIIEKRQSVAFWCNPISGHATLYWYQQILGQGPKLLIQFQNNGVVDDSQLPKDRFSAERLKGVDSTLKIQPAKLEDSAVYLCASSLRMGTEAFFGQGTRLTVV.

The genes are TRBV15 and TRBJ2-5, with D possibly TRBD1 on 5 matching bases. CDR3 size: 13 residues. Germline V gene sequence: CDR1 LNHNV, CDR2 YYDKDF (reference sequence). V dropped 8 bases and J dropped 4 bases, with 14 bases sitting between them. The DNA of the CDR3 is TGTGCCACCCAAAGGACAATCGGAGAGACCCAGTACTTC. It translates to CATQRTIGETQYF.

V is TRBV5-1 and J is TRBJ1-3; D is possibly TRBD1 (5 bases). This CDR3 comprises 15 residues. V shed 0 bases and J shed 4 bases, with 11 bases lying between them. CDR1 and CDR2 (germline): SGHRS, YFSETQ. CDR3 nucleotide sequence: TGCGCCAGCAGCTTGGATGCAGGGTCAGGAAACACCATATATTTT. Amino acids: CASSLDAGSGNTIYF. The complete variable domain, with remaining parts taken from reference TRBV5-1 and TRBJ1-3, reads KAGVTQTPRYLIKTRGQQVTLSCSPISGHRSVSWYQQTPGQGLQFLFEYFSETQRNKGNFPGRFSGRQFSNSRSEMNVSTLELGDSALYLCASSLDAGSGNTIYFGEGSWLTVV.

CDR3 nucleotides: TGTGCCAGCAGGCCACCGGGGACCAGTTCACCCCTCCACTTT. This sequence encodes CASRPPGTSSPLHF. The rearrangement joins TRBV9 to TRBJ1-6; tentatively, D is TRBD1 (5 bases). Trimming left V 5 bases short and J 9 bases short, with 15 bases between. This CDR3 is built from 14 residues. Germline V gene lookup returns CDR1 SGDLS and CDR2 YYNGEE. Full variable domain (remainder filled in from reference TRBV9 and TRBJ1-6): DSGVTQTPKHLITATGQRVTLRCSPRSGDLSVYWYQQSLDQGLQFLIQYYNGEERAKGNILERFSAQQFPDLHSELNLSSLELGDSALYFCASRPPGTSSPLHFGNGTRLTVT.

This clone came up a few times. The CDR3 loop is CASSYIPSPSNHEQYF. The CDR3 nucleotides are TGTGCCAGCAGTTACATACCCTCGCCAAGCAACCACGAGCAGTACTTC. The gene calls are TRBV6-5 and TRBJ2-7; D is uncertain. Trimming cost V 2 bases and J 5 bases, with 19 bases left between them. This CDR3 has 16 residues. From germline, CDR1 is MNHEY and CDR2 SVGAGI.

V usage is TRBV11-2 and J usage is TRBJ1-1, with D tentatively TRBD1 (5 bases). The germline CDR1 and CDR2 sequences are SGHAT and FQNNGV. The V and J ends lost 4 bases and 1 base respectively, with 13 bases between them. CDR3 length equals 15 residues. The CDR3 region is CASSWSGRGNTEAFF. The CDR3 nucleotides read TGTGCCAGCAGCTGGTCGGGACGGGGGAACACTGAAGCTTTCTTT.

This clone has only one observation. The chain links TRBV5-1 to TRBJ2-5, with 9 bases that match TRBD1. The J call may be mistaken, given a closer DNA end match to TRBJ2-7. Per germline, CDR1 SGHRS and CDR2 YFSETQ. The CDR3 sequence is 17 residues long. The DNA of the CDR3 is TGCGCCAGCAGCTCAACCAAACAGGGGGCAATGTCCTACGAGCAGTACTTC. The encoded protein is CASSSTKQGAMSYEQYF.

This chain connects TRBV5-1 to TRBJ1-1; D might be TRBD1 (5 bases). The CDR3 is 17 amino acids. From germline, CDR1 is SGHRS and CDR2 YFSETQ. Trimming removed 2 bases at V and 1 base at J, with 18 bases between. The CDR3 is CASSFVALGLRNTEAFF. CDR3 DNA sequence: TGCGCCAGCAGCTTTGTGGCTTTGGGACTACGGAACACTGAAGCTTTCTTT.

This rearrangement joins TRBV21-1 to TRBJ1-1. TRBV21-1 counts as a pseudogene. The CDR3 is 16 amino acids. CDR3 bases: TGTGCCAGCAGCAAAGTAGGAGGGGCGGAAAACACTGAAGCTTTCTTT. It yields the protein CASSKVGGAENTEAFF.

The chain carries TRBV7-9 and TRBJ1-1; 7 bases align to TRBD1. The CDR3 sequence is 14 residues long. The V segment lost 1 base and the J segment 4 bases; nucleotides outside the gene matches: 3. Germline loops: CDR1 SEHNR, CDR2 FQNEAQ (reference sequence). The CDR3 here is CASSLGQGSTEAFF. The CDR3 bases are TGTGCCAGCAGCTTAGGACAGGGCAGCACTGAAGCTTTCTTT.

The chain joins TRBV19 to TRBJ1-6; tentatively, D is TRBD1 (6 bases). V was clipped by 5 bases and J by 9 bases, with 23 bases between them. The germline CDR1 and CDR2 sequences are LNHDA and SQIVND (reference sequence). The CDR3 runs 17 residues. CDR3 nucleotide sequence: TGTGCCAGTAGTCCCCGGTGGGGGCCGGGGGCGAGTTCACCCCTCCACTTT. This codes for CASSPRWGPGASSPLHF.

The genes are TRBV7-9 and TRBJ1-1; D call uncertain. Germline V gene lookup returns CDR1 SEHNR and CDR2 FQNEAQ (reference sequence). Between the trimmed V and J ends, which lost 2 bases and 0 bases, there was a span of 16 bases. This CDR3 has 17 residues. CDR3 DNA: TGTGCCAGCAGCTTAATTACTACGCTTTCCATGAACACTGAAGCTTTCTTT. It codes for CASSLITTLSMNTEAFF.

The J gene is TRBJ2-7, the V gene TRBV18; 8 bases match TRBD1. CDR3 length: 14 residues. Per the germline V gene, CDR1 is KGHSH and CDR2 is LQKENI. V gave up 4 bases and J gave up 7 bases; unmatched junction bases: 9. The CDR3 sequence: CASSLSGTGSEQYF. As DNA, the CDR3 is TGTGCCAGCTCACTTTCCGGGACAGGTTCGGAGCAGTACTTC.

The rearrangement uses TRBV7-9 and TRBJ2-5; possibly TRBD1 for D (6 bases). The DNA end favors TRBJ2-7, so the J call may be wrong. In germline, CDR1 is SEHNR, CDR2 FQNEAQ (reference sequence). The CDR3 is 12 residues long. CDR3 amino acids: CASSATGTEQYF. Written as DNA, the CDR3 is TGTGCCAGCAGCGCCACAGGGACCGAGCAGTACTTC.

V usage is TRBV19 and J usage is TRBJ2-2; D is tentatively TRBD1 or TRBD2 (6 bases each). There are 16 residues in the CDR3. Germline CDR1 is LNHDA and CDR2 is SQIVND (reference sequence). Between the trimmed V and J ends, which lost 1 base and 6 bases, there was a span of 15 bases. The CDR3 DNA reads as TGTGCCAGTAGTATAGGGAGGGGGAGGAAGGCCGGGGAGCTGTTTTTT. Translation gives CASSIGRGRKAGELFF.

The chain carries TRBV19 and TRBJ1-4; 8 bases align to TRBD1. The CDR3 is 15 residues long. V was pared by 5 bases and J by 7 bases, with 9 bases of the junction left unmatched. CDR1 is LNHDA and CDR2 is SQIVND in the germline V gene (reference sequence). The CDR3 nucleotides are TGTGCCAGTAGTCCCCAACAGGGGGTAGGTGAAAAACTGTTTTTT. Protein sequence: CASSPQQGVGEKLFF.

The genes are TRBV19 and TRBJ2-5, with 10 nucleotides matching TRBD2. Per the germline V gene, CDR1 is LNHDA and CDR2 is SQIVND (reference sequence). CDR3 length equals 16 residues. Trimming cost V 1 base and J 1 base; bases outside gene matches: 3. The CDR3 DNA follows: TGTGCCAGTAGTATAGTGGCTAGCGGGGGCCAAGAGACCCAGTACTTC. It encodes CASSIVASGGQETQYF. Together with reference TRBV19 and TRBJ2-5, the CDR3 gives the full variable domain: DGGITQSPKYLFRKEGQNVTLSCEQNLNHDAMYWYRQDPGQGLRLIYYSQIVNDFQKGDIAEGYSVSREKKESFPLTVTSAQKNPTAFYLCASSIVASGGQETQYFGPGTRLLVL.

The rearrangement joins TRBV7-2 to TRBJ1-1; TRBD1 matches 9 bases. The CDR3 covers 16 residues. The trim removed 5 bases at V and 0 bases at J, leaving 7 bases unmatched. The V gene's germline CDR1 is SGHTA and CDR2 FQGNSA. This CDR3 is CASSPRTGAMNTEAFF. DNA of the CDR3: TGTGCCAGCAGCCCACGGACAGGGGCAATGAACACTGAAGCTTTCTTT.